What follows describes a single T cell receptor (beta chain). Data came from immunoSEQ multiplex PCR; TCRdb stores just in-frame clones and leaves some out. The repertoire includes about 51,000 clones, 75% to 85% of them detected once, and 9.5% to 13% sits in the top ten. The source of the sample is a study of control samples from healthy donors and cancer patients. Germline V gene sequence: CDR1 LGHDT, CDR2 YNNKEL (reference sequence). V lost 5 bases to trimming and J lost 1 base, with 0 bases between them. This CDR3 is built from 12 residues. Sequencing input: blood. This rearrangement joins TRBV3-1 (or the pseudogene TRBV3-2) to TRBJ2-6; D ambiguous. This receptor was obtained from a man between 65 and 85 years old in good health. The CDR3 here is CASSSGANVLTF. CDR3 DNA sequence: TGTGCCAGCAGCTCTGGGGCCAACGTCCTGACTTTC.